The 18 T cell receptor beta chains reported below all come from one sample, sequenced in a study of T cells in Graves' hyperthyroidism and ophthalmopathy. Researchers amplified the TCR beta CDR3 regions from RNA transcripts. HTBI primers were used for first-round RT-PCR of the TCR CDR3. Each CDR3 protein is one row after TCRdb ran MiXCR on the multiplex PCR reads. The repertoire consists of hundreds of thousands of distinct CDR3 sequences, with around 15% occurring once and the leading ten covering more than 8.5%. The material sequenced was blood. These receptors originate from a woman between 18 and 29 years old with Graves' hyperthyroidism.

This clonotype occurred a few times. V and J are TRBV7-9 and TRBJ2-1, with D possibly being TRBD2 (5 bases). Looked up from germline, CDR1 is SEHNR and CDR2 is FQNEAQ (reference sequence). The V gene lost 7 bases and the J gene lost 8 bases, with 18 bases spanning the gap. This CDR3 comprises 14 residues. This CDR3 reads CASTLGPLGDEQFF. In DNA, the CDR3 is TGTGCCAGCACCCTAGGGCCACTAGGAGATGAGCAGTTCTTC.

This clonotype was seen at least ten times. The rearrangement joins TRBV12-3 or TRBV12-4 to TRBJ2-1, with TRBD2 matching 13 bases. The J segment lost 8 bases and the V segment lost 6 bases, leaving 10 bases of the junction unmatched. The CDR3 spans 16 residues. CDR3 in DNA: TGTGCCAGCAGCCTACCGGGACTAGCGGGAACGGATGAGCAGTTCTTC. Translated, it gives CASSLPGLAGTDEQFF.

This clonotype was seen repeatedly, ten times or more. The V gene is TRBV12-3 or TRBV12-4, the J gene TRBJ1-1; D might be TRBD1 (6 bases). The CDR3 covers 15 residues. Trimming took off 7 bases at V and 0 bases at J, with 15 bases between the two ends. Here the CDR3 DNA reads TGTGCCAGCACCACAGACAGGATCATGAACACTGAAGCTTTCTTT. It codes for CASTTDRIMNTEAFF.

In this sample, this clonotype turned up many times. This chain uses TRBV29-1 with TRBJ2-1; 13 nucleotides align to TRBD2. CDR3 size: 18 residues. Trimming at V came to 7 bases and at J to 1 base, leaving 13 bases not matched to a gene. Germline lookup yields CDR1 SQVTM and CDR2 ANQGSEA. CDR3 bases: TGCAGCGGGGGACCGGGACTAGCGGGAAAAATTTCCTACAATGAGCAGTTCTTC. Encoded protein: CSGGPGLAGKISYNEQFF.

In its sample, this clonotype was seen a few times. The chain recombines TRBV15 with TRBJ2-7; D is ambiguous. This CDR3 is 13 amino acids long. Trimming left V 0 bases short and J 3 bases short, with 6 bases between. Germline CDR1 reads LNHNV; CDR2 reads YYDKDF (reference sequence). CDR3 sequence reads: CATSREKGYEQYF. The CDR3 DNA is TGTGCCACCAGCAGAGAAAAGGGCTACGAGCAGTACTTC.

The CDR3: CASSLSTEQFF. DNA for the CDR3: TGTGCCAGCAGCCTCTCTACTGAGCAGTTCTTC. The chain carries TRBV5-6 and TRBJ2-1; D is unresolved. The germline gives CDR1 SGHDT, CDR2 YYEEEE. The ends were cut back, 4 bases at V and 9 bases at J, with 8 bases in the middle. There are 11 residues in the CDR3.

As concerns this clonotype: It may be a read error: a sequence one base away is much more abundant. The V and J genes are TRBV11-2 and TRBJ2-7; 9 nucleotides line up with TRBD1. The V and J ends lost 5 bases and 4 bases, in that order; junction bases with no gene match: 9. This CDR3 comprises 15 residues. Germline loops: CDR1 SGHAT, CDR2 FQNNGV. In nucleotides, the CDR3 is TGTGCCAGCAGCAGAGAGGAACAGGGGGCATACGAGCAGTACTTC. Its protein is CASSREEQGAYEQYF.

This sequence joins TRBV15 and TRBJ2-3; no reliable D call. This CDR3 region has 15 residues. V was clipped by 1 base and J by 4 bases, with 12 bases between them. Germline V gene sequence: CDR1 LNHNV, CDR2 YYDKDF (reference sequence). The CDR3 loop is CATSRVASRADTQYF. Written as DNA, the CDR3 is TGTGCCACCAGCAGAGTTGCTAGTCGTGCAGATACGCAGTATTTT.

This clonotype has a count of ten or more. This chain links TRBV3-1 with TRBJ2-7, with TRBD2 matching over 7 bases. Germline CDR1 LGHDT, CDR2 YNNKEL (reference sequence). CDR3 length: 13 amino acids. Unmatched junction bases numbered 4, after V lost 1 base and J lost 7 bases. The CDR3 sequence is CASSQGPAGEQYF. The CDR3 DNA sequence: TGTGCCAGCAGCCAAGGACCAGCGGGAGAGCAGTACTTC.

Comments on this clonotype: A read error may explain this, as a much larger clone is one base away. The genes are TRBV7-3 and TRBJ2-1, with 7 bases that match TRBD1. CDR3 length: 15 residues. Germline assignment: CDR1 SGHTA and CDR2 FQGTGA. CDR3 nucleotide sequence: TGTGCCGGCAGCCTAGACAGGGTGGCCTACAATGAGCAGTTCTTC. Its translation: CAGSLDRVAYNEQFF.

This clonotype was seen only a few times. The V call is TRBV7-3, the J call TRBJ2-5; 8 bases are shared with TRBD1. Germline CDR1 reads SGHTA; CDR2 reads FQGTGA. This CDR3 region has 16 residues. V dropped 2 bases and J dropped 4; count of bases not matched to a gene: 9. As DNA, the CDR3 is TGTGCCAGCAGCTTATATCCAGGGGGCAGGGGAGAGACCCAGTACTTC. Protein: CASSLYPGGRGETQYF.

The chain links TRBV14 to TRBJ1-1; tentative D call: TRBD1 (5 bases). The CDR3 is 15 residues long. CDR1 SGHDN and CDR2 FVKESK come from the germline V gene. Deletions cut 3 bases from V and 7 bases from J, with 18 bases between. CDR3 DNA: TGTGCCAGCAGCCACCCTGGGGGGTACTTCGATGAAGCTTTCTTT. It is translated as CASSHPGGYFDEAFF.

The sample holds many counts of this clonotype. This chain joins TRBV28 and TRBJ1-4, with 7 bases aligning to TRBD1. CDR3 size: 12 residues. Germline-derived CDR1 and CDR2 are MDHEN and SYDVKM. Losses at the gene ends were 6 bases for V and 5 bases for J; bases not matched to a gene: 0. CDR3 sequence (DNA): TGTGCCAGCAGACAGGGGAATGAAAAACTGTTTTTT. Protein product: CASRQGNEKLFF. Variable domain in full (rest from reference TRBV28 and TRBJ1-4): DVKVTQSSRYLVKRTGEKVFLECVQDMDHENMFWYRQDPGLGLRLIYFSYDVKMKEKGDIPEGYSVSREKKERFSLILESASTNQTSMYLCASRQGNEKLFFGSGTQLSVL.

This clonotype was seen only a few times. The rearrangement links TRBV2 to TRBJ2-2, with a tentative D call TRBD1 (6 bases). CDR3 length equals 13 residues. The V end was cut by 7 bases, the J end by 7 bases, with 13 bases between. Per germline, CDR1 SNHLY and CDR2 FYNNEI. The CDR3 DNA is TGTGCCAGCACCACACAGGGTTTCGGGGAGCTGTTTTTT. Protein: CASTTQGFGELFF.

The gene calls are TRBV7-9 and TRBJ2-1; TRBD2 matches 8 bases. V dropped 7 bases and J dropped 0; count of bases not matched to a gene: 11. The CDR3 sequence is 17 residues long. Per germline, CDR1 SEHNR and CDR2 FQNEAQ (reference sequence). CDR3 residues: CASITFGGTSSYNEQFF. The DNA of the CDR3 is TGTGCCAGCATTACTTTTGGAGGGACTAGCTCCTACAATGAGCAGTTCTTC.

The V gene is TRBV19, the J gene TRBJ1-5; no clear D. Deletions cut 2 bases from V and 4 bases from J, with 6 bases between. This CDR3 is built from 13 residues. Germline lookup yields CDR1 LNHDA and CDR2 SQIVND (reference sequence). The DNA of the CDR3 is TGTGCCAGTAGTATACAAAGGAATCAGCCCCAGCATTTT. Translation gives CASSIQRNQPQHF.

This clonotype was seen many times. The chain carries TRBV6-5 and TRBJ1-5, with D possibly matching TRBD1 (6 bases). Per the germline V gene, CDR1 is MNHEY and CDR2 is SVGAGI. Deletions cut 0 bases from V and 2 bases from J, with 11 bases between. This CDR3 comprises 16 residues. For the CDR3, the DNA is TGTGCCAGCAGTTACTCGCCCTCAGGGGGCAATCAGCCCCAGCATTTT. The encoded protein is CASSYSPSGGNQPQHF.

The sample holds many counts of this clonotype. This chain uses TRBV12-3 or TRBV12-4 with TRBJ1-1; 8 bases fit TRBD1. V lost 7 bases, J lost 5 bases, and 9 bases stayed unmatched. The CDR3 is made up of 14 amino acids. The CDR3 is CASIQGVGGTEAFF. In DNA form, the CDR3 reads TGTGCCAGCATACAGGGGGTAGGAGGTACTGAAGCTTTCTTT.